This TCR beta chain comes out of a study of molecular identifiers for immune sequencing clone quantification. Methods described previously were used for bulk TCR libraries, and listed TCR primers were applied. TCRdb reprocessed the PCR reads via MiXCR and lists one record per CDR3 protein. The sample consists of approximately 670,000 distinct CDR3 sequences, roughly 21% of them appearing once. The ends were cut back, 2 bases at V and 1 base at J, with 15 bases in the middle. Germline CDR1 and CDR2: MNHEY and SVGAGI. This CDR3 has 16 residues. Investigators produced naive CD8 libraries from 20,000 to 1,000,000 sorted cells, drawing on 10%, 30% or 50% RNA. Sorting was used to obtain naive CD8 T cells (CD8+CD4-CCR7+CD45RA+).

Source material: naive CD8+ T cells from blood, with Jurkat cell RNA spiked in. The subset was: FACS-sorted CD8+CD4-CCR7+CD45RA+ naive T cells. The genes are TRBV6-5 and TRBJ2-7; TRBD1 might be the D (5 bases). The source of this sequence is a human donor in good health. Some libraries in this study had Jurkat cell RNA spiked in. The CDR3 coding sequence is TGTGCCAGCAGTTACAAACTGACAGTACTTTCCTACGAGCAGTACTTC. Translated, it gives CASSYKLTVLSYEQYF.